Only a few counts were recorded for the clone carrying this TCR beta chain. As handled by the study authors: Reference gene primers were amplified, and this amplification served to estimate nucleated cell counts. Method: immunoSEQ multiplex PCR; TCRdb's copy keeps in-frame clones and lacks some. V, J and clone size are taken as reported in that table, and D and trimming were inferred from the DNA itself. The sample carries 470,000 or so clones, 87% recorded once. Individuals aged about 18 to 90 years were recruited from about two dozen US areas. The source of the sample is a study of blood T cell repertoires in COVID-19. Turning to the study itself: The samples span acute and convalescent COVID-19 from the United States, Italy and Spain. From T cells, B-cell-depleted T cells, or PBMCs came the material, which was cDNA or gDNA.

The germline V gene encodes CDR1 LGHNA and CDR2 YSLEER. The CDR3 has 13 amino acids. V lost 0 bases, J lost 9 bases, and 6 bases lay in between. This clonotype was obtained from a woman aged 18-29 years with acute COVID-19. Material: PBMCs or T cells enriched from blood (not recorded which). V is TRBV4-3 and J is TRBJ1-6; no clear D. This chain's CDR3 is CASSQEVSSPLHF. The CDR3 DNA sequence: TGCGCCAGCAGCCAAGAAGTCAGTTCACCCCTCCACTTT.